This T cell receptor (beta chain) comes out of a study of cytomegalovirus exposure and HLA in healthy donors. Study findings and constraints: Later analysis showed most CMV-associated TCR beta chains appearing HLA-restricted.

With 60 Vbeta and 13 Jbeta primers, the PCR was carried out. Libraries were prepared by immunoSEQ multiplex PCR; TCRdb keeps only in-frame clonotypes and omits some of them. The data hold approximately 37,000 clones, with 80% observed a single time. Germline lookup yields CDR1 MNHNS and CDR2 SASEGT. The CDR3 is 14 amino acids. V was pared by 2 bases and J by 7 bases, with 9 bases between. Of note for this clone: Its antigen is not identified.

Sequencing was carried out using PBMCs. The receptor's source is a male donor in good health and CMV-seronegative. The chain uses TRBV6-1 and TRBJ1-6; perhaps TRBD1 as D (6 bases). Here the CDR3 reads CASSERTDNSPLHF. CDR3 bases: TGTGCCAGCAGTGAAAGGACAGACAATTCACCCCTCCACTTT.